The rows below give T cell receptor beta chains drawn from one sample of a study of cytomegalovirus exposure and HLA in healthy donors. The protocol was immunoSEQ multiplex PCR, while the TCRdb copy is restricted to in-frame clones and leaves out a portion. Here the sample table reports 150,000 or so clones. Sequencing was done on a sample of PBMCs. These receptor sequences come from a woman aged 45-59 years in good health and CMV-seronegative. CDR3s leave out the opening cysteine and the closing phenylalanine or tryptophan.

CDR3 protein,V gene,J gene
ASSTRDRAYEQY,TRBV6-1,TRBJ2-7
SVASGQGAREQF,TRBV29-1,TRBJ2-1
AWSPSGITDTQY,TRBV30,TRBJ2-3
ASSQGQYYGYT,TRBV14,TRBJ1-2
ASSRDMNTEAF,TRBV18,TRBJ1-1
ASSVGEGSPLH,TRBV28,TRBJ1-6
ASRRDRDRGYGYT,TRBV19,TRBJ1-2
ASSLRQGVTYGYT,TRBV5-1,TRBJ1-2
SVEMIGGTDTQY,TRBV29-1,TRBJ2-3
ASSLASRKAF,TRBV28,TRBJ1-1
ASTITSGPNEQF,TRBV2,TRBJ2-1
AWSVLGRGETQY,TRBV30,TRBJ2-5
ASTKAVSTGAGANVLT,TRBV5-1,TRBJ2-6
SVEVRGLYEQY,TRBV29-1,TRBJ2-7
SARYTEEAF,TRBV20-1,TRBJ1-1
ASSRPGQGQNEQY,TRBV18,TRBJ2-7
ASSLAGNGQPQH,TRBV7-2,TRBJ1-5
ASSRVKVRTKYGYT,TRBV11-3,TRBJ1-2
ASEGLAGGGEQY,TRBV19,TRBJ2-7
ATCRGFLNNEQF,TRBV12-5,TRBJ2-1
ASSIRDSSNYGYT,TRBV19,TRBJ1-2
ASSLGGGRANYGYT,TRBV7-9,TRBJ1-2